The 32 T cell receptor beta chains below come from one sample, sequenced in a study of shared clonotypes between healthy human individuals. Measured with immunoSEQ multiplex PCR; TCRdb has only the in-frame clones, and not every one. This table holds millions of clones, approximately 95% found once. Material: naive CD4+ T cells sorted from blood. Subset of the sample: CD45RA+ positively selected. All receptors come from a man aged 18 to 29 in good health.

The V call is TRBV6-1, the J call TRBJ2-2; unclear D gene. Trimming shortened V by 2 bases and J by 1 base, and 8 bases separated the two germline ends. The length of the CDR3 is 15 residues. CDR1 and CDR2 (germline): MNHNS, SASEGT. The CDR3 loop is CASSEPGENTGELFF. The CDR3 nucleotides read TGTGCCAGCAGTGAACCTGGAGAGAACACCGGGGAGCTGTTTTTT.

As concerns this clone: Other DNA sequences from this sample encode an identical CDR3 as well. The genes are TRBV5-1 and TRBJ1-2; D is ambiguous. The CDR3 has 13 amino acids. Germline CDR1 is SGHRS and CDR2 is YFSETQ. V was cut by 0 bases and J by 2 bases, with 5 bases left in between. As DNA, the CDR3 is TGCGCCAGCAGCTTGGCGGGGAACTATGGCTACACCTTC. Protein product: CASSLAGNYGYTF.

The chain has TRBV28 and TRBJ1-2; no clear D gene. The CDR3 contains 14 residues. The germline V gene encodes CDR1 MDHEN and CDR2 SYDVKM. The V end was cut by 7 bases, the J end by 4 bases, with 16 bases between. Written as DNA, the CDR3 is TGTGCCAGCACCAAACAACCGGCGGCCTATGGCTACACCTTC. It is translated as CASTKQPAAYGYTF.

V gene TRBV29-1 combines with J gene TRBJ2-1, with TRBD1 as a possible D gene (6 bases). CDR3 length equals 13 residues. CDR1 is SQVTM, CDR2 ANQGSEA, per germline. V was pared by 8 bases and J by 1 base, with 12 bases between. Here the CDR3 reads CSLGQFSYNEQFF. In DNA form, the CDR3 reads TGCAGCCTCGGACAGTTTTCCTACAATGAGCAGTTCTTC.

The chain uses TRBV27 and TRBJ1-6; D not resolved. The germline gives CDR1 MNHEY, CDR2 SMNVEV (reference sequence). The CDR3 contains 13 residues. V lost 9 bases, J lost 8 bases, and 14 bases lay in between. The CDR3 spells CASKQRQDSPLHF. CDR3 DNA sequence: TGTGCCAGTAAACAGCGCCAGGATTCACCCCTCCACTTT.

The V and J genes are TRBV6-1 and TRBJ1-1, with 9 nucleotides matching TRBD1. V shed 7 bases, J shed 4 bases, and the junction held 7 bases outside the gene matches. This CDR3 has 14 residues. Per the germline V gene, CDR1 is MNHNS and CDR2 is SASEGT. CDR3 protein: CASTLGQGFTEAFF. The CDR3 DNA reads TGTGCCAGCACCCTCGGACAGGGGTTCACTGAAGCTTTCTTT.

Only one count was recorded for this clone. J is TRBJ2-7 and V is TRBV2; D gene ambiguous. The CDR3 covers 14 residues. V was pared by 9 bases and J by 0 bases, with 15 bases between. Germline assignment: CDR1 SNHLY and CDR2 FYNNEI. Here the CDR3 reads CASVLALSSYEQYF. Here the CDR3 DNA reads TGTGCCAGTGTCCTCGCGCTGAGCTCCTACGAGCAGTACTTC.

The rearrangement uses TRBV7-3 and TRBJ2-3; no definite D call. Trimming cost V 5 bases and J 4 bases, with 19 bases left between them. Germline V gene lookup returns CDR1 SGHTA and CDR2 FQGTGA. This CDR3 has 16 amino acids. In nucleotides, the CDR3 is TGTGCCAGCAGCACCGGACCCCGGATGGGTTCAGATACGCAGTATTTT. This encodes CASSTGPRMGSDTQYF.

As for this clone: In the same sample, other DNA sequences code for this CDR3. This chain joins TRBV19 and TRBJ2-7; weak D call: TRBD2 (5 bases). The CDR3 is 13 residues long. Trimming removed 1 base from V and 3 bases from J, with 7 bases in between. Germline V gene lookup returns CDR1 LNHDA and CDR2 SQIVND (reference sequence). CDR3 sequence reads: CASSIGRGYEQYF. CDR3 nucleotide sequence: TGTGCCAGTAGTATAGGTCGGGGCTACGAGCAGTACTTC.

The gene calls are TRBV10-3 and TRBJ2-7; 8 bases line up with TRBD1. Trimming removed 5 bases from V and 0 bases from J; junction bases left unmatched: 3. CDR3 length: 14 amino acids. CDR1 and CDR2 (germline): ENHRY, SYGVKD. The CDR3 DNA reads as TGTGCCATCAGTAAGGACAGGGTCTCCTACGAGCAGTACTTC. Its translation: CAISKDRVSYEQYF.

The sample holds one count of this clone. The chain carries TRBV2 and TRBJ2-5; 12 positions agree with TRBD1. CDR1 is SNHLY, CDR2 FYNNEI, per germline. This CDR3 has 16 residues. After removal of 5 bases from V and 6 bases from J, the junction contained 10 bases not matched to a gene. Written as DNA, the CDR3 is TGTGCCAGCAGTCCAAGAGGGACAGGGGGCGGAAAGACCCAGTACTTC. Translated, it gives CASSPRGTGGGKTQYF.

V and J are TRBV12-5 and TRBJ2-7; 8 bases align to TRBD2. Germline V gene lookup returns CDR1 LGHNT and CDR2 FRNRAP. V was clipped by 0 bases and J by 1 base; unmatched bases: 11. The CDR3 covers 18 residues. CDR3 DNA sequence: TGTGCTAGTGGTTTGGTACTACCCGGGACTAGGCTATCCTACGAGCAGTACTTC. It encodes CASGLVLPGTRLSYEQYF.

The chain links TRBV6-5 to TRBJ2-3; TRBD2 might be the D (5 bases). Germline V gives CDR1 MNHEY, CDR2 SVGAGI. The length of the CDR3 is 11 residues. With 6 bases removed from V and 11 bases from J, the gap between germline ends came to 12 bases. The CDR3 region has the DNA TGTGCCAGCAGGAAGGCGGGCAGGCAGTATTTT. Translation gives CASRKAGRQYF.

For this clone: This likely comes from a read error, as the CDR3 has no conserved phenylalanine or tryptophan at its end. The DNA is omitted, as the CDR3 cannot be located on it reliably, and the CDR3 follows TCRdb's listing. The chain carries TRBV21-1 and TRBJ2-7; TRBD2 is the table's D call and was not checked against the DNA. TRBV21-1 is flagged as a pseudogene. The CDR3 totals 12 residues, both ends included. This CDR3 reads CASSLPFTSYNL.

This chain links TRBV5-6 with TRBJ1-5; no definite D call. Deletions cut 2 bases from V and 2 bases from J, with 11 bases between. The V gene's germline CDR1 is SGHDT and CDR2 YYEEEE. The CDR3 loop spans 15 amino acids. CDR3 bases: TGTGCCAGCAGCTTCGGATCTTTAGGCAATCAGCCCCAGCATTTT. Amino acid sequence: CASSFGSLGNQPQHF.

The chain joins TRBV7-2 to TRBJ2-1, with D unclear. Per germline, CDR1 SGHTA and CDR2 FQGNSA. CDR3 length: 13 residues. V lost 6 bases and J 5 bases, leaving 11 bases between the germline ends. CDR3 loop: CASRRSANNEQFF. The CDR3 DNA follows: TGTGCCAGCAGGCGATCCGCGAACAATGAGCAGTTCTTC.

The chain recombines TRBV15 with TRBJ1-1; D call uncertain. Germline V lookup: CDR1 LNHNV, CDR2 YYDKDF (reference sequence). V gave up 0 bases and J gave up 1 base, with 12 bases separating them. The CDR3 is 16 residues long. For the CDR3, the DNA is TGTGCCACCAGCAGAGATCTGGCAGAAGGGAACACTGAAGCTTTCTTT. It translates to CATSRDLAEGNTEAFF.

The genes are TRBV18 and TRBJ1-3; D gene unclear. This CDR3 region has 16 residues. CDR1 is KGHSH, CDR2 LQKENI, per germline. Trimming stripped 3 bases from V and 0 bases from J, with 12 bases between. The CDR3 region has the DNA TGTGCCAGCTCACCTCTTGCGCAAAACTCTGGAAACACCATATATTTT. Its protein product is CASSPLAQNSGNTIYF. Complete variable domain (other parts from reference TRBV18 and TRBJ1-3): NAGVMQNPRHLVRRRGQEARLRCSPMKGHSHVYWYRQLPEEGLKFMVYLQKENIIDESGMPKERFSAEFPKEGPSILRIQQVVRGDSAAYFCASSPLAQNSGNTIYFGEGSWLTVV.

The V gene is TRBV10-3, the J gene TRBJ2-2, with a weak D call TRBD1 (5 bases). Germline V gives CDR1 ENHRY, CDR2 SYGVKD. V was cut by 10 bases and J by 1 base, with 16 bases left in between. This CDR3 comprises 15 residues. CDR3 nucleotides: TGTGCCACCTCGACAGTCCTTGGGAACACCGGGGAGCTGTTTTTT. Translation: CATSTVLGNTGELFF.

This clone was seen a single time. V and J are TRBV7-8 and TRBJ2-7, with a tentative D call TRBD1 (5 bases). The V and J ends lost 5 bases and 7 bases respectively, with 21 bases between them. CDR3 length equals 15 residues. The germline V gene has CDR1 SGHVS and CDR2 FQNEAQ. This chain's CDR3 is CASSPRAGWDREQYF. The CDR3 DNA is TGTGCCAGCAGCCCCCGAGCAGGGTGGGATCGGGAGCAGTACTTC.

The chain has TRBV27 and TRBJ2-7, with TRBD1 matching over 7 bases. This CDR3 is 15 amino acids long. Trimming cost V 5 bases and J 3 bases; bases outside gene matches: 10. Germline V gives CDR1 MNHEY, CDR2 SMNVEV (reference sequence). The CDR3 sequence is CASSGSRDSRYEQYF. DNA of the CDR3: TGTGCCAGCAGTGGCAGCCGGGACAGTCGCTACGAGCAGTACTTC.

The chain employs TRBV10-3 and TRBJ1-3; a possible D gene is TRBD1 (5 bases). Germline lookup yields CDR1 ENHRY and CDR2 SYGVKD. V gave up 6 bases and J gave up 0 bases, with 12 bases separating them. CDR3 length equals 15 residues. The CDR3 region has the DNA TGTGCCATCAGGACCGGGACGCTCTCTGGAAACACCATATATTTT. Its protein product is CAIRTGTLSGNTIYF.

The chain combines TRBV7-6 with TRBJ2-7, with D possibly matching TRBD2 (5 bases). V lost 2 bases, J lost 1 base, and 18 bases lay in between. Germline loops: CDR1 SGHVS, CDR2 FNYEAQ. This CDR3 region has 17 residues. CDR3 residues: CASSLYPPKPGSYEQYF. The CDR3 bases are TGTGCCAGCAGCTTATATCCCCCAAAACCGGGGTCCTACGAGCAGTACTTC.

On this clone: A much larger clone lies a single base off, so this may be a read error. Additional DNA sequences in this sample encode the identical CDR3. V gene TRBV30 combines with J gene TRBJ1-5; D call uncertain. Trimming removed 0 bases from V and 6 bases from J, with 9 bases in between. The CDR3 is 13 amino acids. Germline assignment: CDR1 GTSNPN and CDR2 SVGIG (reference sequence). CDR3 sequence reads: CAWSVRGGQPQHF. The CDR3 bases are TGTGCCTGGAGTGTGCGAGGAGGTCAGCCCCAGCATTTT.

V is TRBV6-6 and J is TRBJ2-7, with a tentative D call TRBD1 (6 bases). Germline CDR1 MNHNY, CDR2 SVGAGI (reference sequence). There are 14 residues in the CDR3. V was shortened by 1 base and J by 0 bases, with 7 bases between the two germline ends. The CDR3 DNA is TGTGCCAGCAGTTACTTGGGACACTCCTACGAGCAGTACTTC. This codes for CASSYLGHSYEQYF.

Comment on this clone: This sample also contains other DNA sequences that code for the same CDR3. The V gene is TRBV7-2, the J gene TRBJ1-5, with 12 bases fitting TRBD1. V lost 4 bases, J lost 4 bases, and 2 bases stayed unmatched. Germline values: CDR1 SGHTA, CDR2 FQGNSA. This CDR3 contains 15 residues. CDR3 sequence: CASSSGQGANQPQHF. CDR3 coding DNA: TGTGCCAGCAGCTCGGGACAGGGGGCGAATCAGCCCCAGCATTTT.

The gene calls are TRBV27 and TRBJ2-1; possible D gene TRBD2, 6 bases. From germline, CDR1 is MNHEY and CDR2 SMNVEV (reference sequence). Trimming shortened V by 5 bases and J by 4 bases, and 15 bases separated the two germline ends. The CDR3 loop spans 15 amino acids. DNA of the CDR3: TGTGCCAGCAGTGCATTCGGGAGTTGGTACAATGAGCAGTTCTTC. Translation: CASSAFGSWYNEQFF.

This chain joins TRBV27 and TRBJ1-2; D perhaps matches TRBD1 (6 bases). V was trimmed by 5 bases and J by 8 bases, leaving 15 bases between them. Germline-derived CDR1 and CDR2 are MNHEY and SMNVEV (reference sequence). The CDR3 length is 13 residues. The CDR3 spells CASSGQGKRGYTF. CDR3 in DNA: TGTGCCAGCAGTGGGCAGGGGAAACGGGGCTACACCTTC.

The rearrangement uses TRBV30 and TRBJ1-2; D may be TRBD1 (5 bases). Germline CDR1 reads GTSNPN; CDR2 reads SVGIG (reference sequence). V dropped 3 bases and J dropped 8 bases, with 13 bases sitting between them. The CDR3 sequence is 12 residues long. The chain's CDR3 is CAWSDRWGGYTF. The CDR3 bases are TGTGCCTGGAGCGATAGGTGGGGGGGCTACACCTTC. Variable domain in full (rest from reference TRBV30 and TRBJ1-2): SQTIHQWPATLVQPVGSPLSLECTVEGTSNPNLYWYRQAAGRGLQLLFYSVGIGQISSEVPQNLSASRPQDRQFILSSKKLLLSDSGFYLCAWSDRWGGYTFGSGTRLTVV.

The V call is TRBV5-4, the J call TRBJ2-3; possibly TRBD2 for D (6 bases). V lost 4 bases to trimming and J lost 0 bases, with 15 bases between them. The CDR3 has 16 residues. The germline gives CDR1 SGHNT, CDR2 YYREEE (reference sequence). In nucleotides, the CDR3 is TGTGCCAGCAGCCCTGGGGCTAGCGCAAGCACAGATACGCAGTATTTT. Its translation is CASSPGASASTDTQYF.

The chain links TRBV30 to TRBJ2-1; D call uncertain. The CDR3 covers 12 residues. Germline values: CDR1 GTSNPN, CDR2 SVGIG (reference sequence). Trimming pared 0 bases from V and 5 bases from J, leaving 5 bases between. The CDR3 sequence: CAWSVGHNEQFF. CDR3 DNA sequence: TGTGCCTGGAGTGTAGGGCACAATGAGCAGTTCTTC.

On this clone: The same CDR3 arises from other DNA sequences in this sample as well. V is TRBV5-1 and J is TRBJ2-3; D might be TRBD1 or TRBD2, each matching 5 bases. There are 14 residues in the CDR3. The germline CDR1 and CDR2 sequences are SGHRS and YFSETQ. Trimming shortened V by 0 bases and J by 2 bases, and 7 bases separated the two germline ends. CDR3 amino acids: CASSLEGPTDTQYF. The CDR3 DNA reads TGCGCCAGCAGCTTGGAGGGACCCACAGATACGCAGTATTTT. The full variable domain, with the rest looked up from reference TRBV5-1 and TRBJ2-3, is KAGVTQTPRYLIKTRGQQVTLSCSPISGHRSVSWYQQTPGQGLQFLFEYFSETQRNKGNFPGRFSGRQFSNSRSEMNVSTLELGDSALYLCASSLEGPTDTQYFGPGTRLTVL.